This T cell receptor beta chain was recovered during a study of radiation and T cells in renal cell carcinoma. Background on the study: Nephrectomy followed 15 Gy stereotactic body radiation by 4 weeks.

Time point: blood 2 weeks post-SBRT. This sample's treatment: 15 Gy SBRT to primary tumor, nephrectomy 4 weeks later. Radiation-treated patients gave blood at baseline, week 2 and week 4. The patient's renal cell carcinoma had clear cell pathology. This clone appeared a single time. The antigen remains undetermined. Germline lookup yields CDR1 KGHSH and CDR2 LQKENI. This CDR3 spans 15 amino acids. Trimming removed 3 bases from V and 0 bases from J, with 9 bases in between. Study-wide points: Without pretreatment biopsies, baseline tumor clonotype presence was undetermined.

Data came from immunoSEQ multiplex PCR; TCRdb stores just in-frame clones and leaves some out. This table has some 70,000 clones, more than 75% appearing once. This sequence joins TRBV18 and TRBJ2-1; weak D call: TRBD1 (5 bases). The source is a man in his fifties or sixties with renal cell carcinoma. The specimen was blood, collected from a patient whose treatment included radiotherapy and nephrectomy. In DNA form, the CDR3 reads TGTGCCAGCTCACCCAGACAGAGCTCCTACAATGAGCAGTTCTTC. It encodes CASSPRQSSYNEQFF.